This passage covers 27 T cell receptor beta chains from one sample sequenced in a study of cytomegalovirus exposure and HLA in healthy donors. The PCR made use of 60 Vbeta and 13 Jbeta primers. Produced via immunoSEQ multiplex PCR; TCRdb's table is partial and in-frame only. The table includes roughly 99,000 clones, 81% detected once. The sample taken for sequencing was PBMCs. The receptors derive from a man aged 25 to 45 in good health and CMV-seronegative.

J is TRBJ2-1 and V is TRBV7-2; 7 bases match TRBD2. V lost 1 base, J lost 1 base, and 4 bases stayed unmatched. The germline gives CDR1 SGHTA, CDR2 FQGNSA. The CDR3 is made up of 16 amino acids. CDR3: CASSLEAGVSYNEQFF. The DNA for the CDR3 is TGTGCCAGCAGCTTAGAGGCGGGGGTATCCTACAATGAGCAGTTCTTC.

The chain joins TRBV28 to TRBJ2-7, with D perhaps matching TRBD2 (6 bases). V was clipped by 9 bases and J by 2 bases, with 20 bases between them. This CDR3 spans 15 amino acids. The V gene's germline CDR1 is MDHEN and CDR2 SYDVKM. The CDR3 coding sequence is TGTGCCAGTGCTGCCTCCGGGACTGGGGCCTACGAGCAGTACTTC. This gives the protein CASAASGTGAYEQYF. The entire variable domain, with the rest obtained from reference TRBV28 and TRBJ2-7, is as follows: DVKVTQSSRYLVKRTGEKVFLECVQDMDHENMFWYRQDPGLGLRLIYFSYDVKMKEKGDIPEGYSVSREKKERFSLILESASTNQTSMYLCASAASGTGAYEQYFGPGTRLTVT.

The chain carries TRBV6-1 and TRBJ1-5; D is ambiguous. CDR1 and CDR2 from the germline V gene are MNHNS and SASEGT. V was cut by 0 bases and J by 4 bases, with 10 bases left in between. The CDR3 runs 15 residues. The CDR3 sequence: CASSEAVAGNQPQHF. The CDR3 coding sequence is TGTGCCAGCAGTGAAGCGGTGGCGGGAAATCAGCCCCAGCATTTT.

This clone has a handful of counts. The CDR3 DNA follows: TGTGCCAGCAGCCCCGTCGGGGCAGGGGGCGACGAGCAGTACTTC. Protein product: CASSPVGAGGDEQYF. The gene calls are TRBV7-9 and TRBJ2-7, with 8 positions matching TRBD1. Germline V gene data show CDR1 as SEHNR and CDR2 as FQNEAQ (reference sequence). This CDR3 has 15 amino acids. V lost 5 bases to trimming and J lost 5 bases; unmatched junction nucleotides: 11.

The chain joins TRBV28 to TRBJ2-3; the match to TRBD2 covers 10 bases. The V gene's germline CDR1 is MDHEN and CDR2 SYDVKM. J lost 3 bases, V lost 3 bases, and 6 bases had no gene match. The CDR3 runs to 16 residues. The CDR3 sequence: CASSLSSGSFTDTQYF. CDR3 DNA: TGTGCCAGCAGTTTGTCTAGCGGGAGTTTTACAGATACGCAGTATTTT.

CDR3: CASSQADRVSQQPQHF. In DNA form, the CDR3 reads TGCGCCAGCAGCCAAGCGGACAGGGTGAGCCAACAGCCCCAGCATTTT. The chain couples TRBV4-1 to TRBJ1-5; TRBD1 matches at 8 bases. This CDR3 is built from 16 residues. Trimming removed 1 base from V and 7 bases from J; junction bases left unmatched: 9. Looked up from germline, CDR1 is MGHRA and CDR2 is YSYEKL.

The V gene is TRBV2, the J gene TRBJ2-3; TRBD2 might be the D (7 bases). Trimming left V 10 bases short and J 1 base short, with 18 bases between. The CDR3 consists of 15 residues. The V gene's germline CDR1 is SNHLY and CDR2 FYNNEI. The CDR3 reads CATKRGEGRTDTQYF. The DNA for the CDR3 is TGTGCCACCAAAAGGGGGGAGGGACGCACAGATACGCAGTATTTT.

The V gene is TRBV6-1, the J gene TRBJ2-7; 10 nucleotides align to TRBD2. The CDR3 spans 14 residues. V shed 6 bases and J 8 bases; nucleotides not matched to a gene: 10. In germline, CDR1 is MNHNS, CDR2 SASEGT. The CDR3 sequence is CASREREGPFQQYF. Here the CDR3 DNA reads TGTGCCAGCAGGGAGCGGGAGGGCCCCTTCCAGCAGTACTTC.

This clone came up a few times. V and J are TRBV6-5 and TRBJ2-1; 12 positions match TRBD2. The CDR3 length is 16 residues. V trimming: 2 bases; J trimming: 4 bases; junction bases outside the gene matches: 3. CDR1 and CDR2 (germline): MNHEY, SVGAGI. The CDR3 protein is CASSYRLAGAYNEQFF. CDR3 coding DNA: TGTGCCAGCAGTTACAGACTAGCGGGGGCTTACAATGAGCAGTTCTTC.

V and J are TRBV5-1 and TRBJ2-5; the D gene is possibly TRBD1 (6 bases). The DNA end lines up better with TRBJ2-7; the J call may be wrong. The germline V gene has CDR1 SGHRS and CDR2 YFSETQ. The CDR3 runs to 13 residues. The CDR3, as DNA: TGCGCCAGCGGCCAGACAGGCCCCTACGAGCAGTACTTC. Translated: CASGQTGPYEQYF.

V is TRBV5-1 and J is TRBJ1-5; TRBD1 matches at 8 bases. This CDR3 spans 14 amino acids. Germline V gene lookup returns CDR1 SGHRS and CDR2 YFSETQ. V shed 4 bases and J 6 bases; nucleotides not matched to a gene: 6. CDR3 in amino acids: CASSTGQGGQPQHF. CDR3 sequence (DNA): TGCGCCAGCAGCACAGGACAGGGAGGTCAGCCCCAGCATTTT.

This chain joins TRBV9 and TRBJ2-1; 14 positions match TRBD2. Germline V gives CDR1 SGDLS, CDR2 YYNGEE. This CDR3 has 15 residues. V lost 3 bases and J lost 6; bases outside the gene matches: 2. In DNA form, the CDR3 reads TGTGCCAGCAGCGGGGGACTAGCGGGAGCCAATGAGCAGTTCTTC. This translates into CASSGGLAGANEQFF.

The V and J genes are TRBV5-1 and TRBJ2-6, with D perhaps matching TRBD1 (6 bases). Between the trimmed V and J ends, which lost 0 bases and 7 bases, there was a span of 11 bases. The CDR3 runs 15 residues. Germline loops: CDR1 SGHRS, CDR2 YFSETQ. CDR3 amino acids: CASSLVTGYANVLTF. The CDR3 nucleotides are TGCGCCAGCAGCTTGGTAACAGGGTACGCCAACGTCCTGACTTTC.

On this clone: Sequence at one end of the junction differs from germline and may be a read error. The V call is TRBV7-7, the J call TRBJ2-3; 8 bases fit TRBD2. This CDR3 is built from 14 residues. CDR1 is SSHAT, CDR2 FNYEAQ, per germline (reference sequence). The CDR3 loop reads CASSTGGPTDTQYF. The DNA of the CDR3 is TGTGCTAGCAGCACGGGGGGGCCCACAGATACGCAGTATTTT.

For the CDR3, the DNA is TGTGCCAGCAGCAAAGCGCTGGGGCTATTCGGGGAGCTGTTTTTT. Translating it yields CASSKALGLFGELFF. V usage is TRBV21-1 and J usage is TRBJ2-2; TRBD1, as called in the table, went unchecked against the DNA. TRBV21-1 is tagged as a pseudogene. The CDR3 is 15 residues long.

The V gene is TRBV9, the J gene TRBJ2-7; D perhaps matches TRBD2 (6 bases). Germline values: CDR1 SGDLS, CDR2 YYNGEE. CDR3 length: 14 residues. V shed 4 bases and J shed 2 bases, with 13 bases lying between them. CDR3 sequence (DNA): TGTGCCAGCAGCCCTCGACTAGTTCCCTACGAGCAGTACTTC. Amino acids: CASSPRLVPYEQYF.

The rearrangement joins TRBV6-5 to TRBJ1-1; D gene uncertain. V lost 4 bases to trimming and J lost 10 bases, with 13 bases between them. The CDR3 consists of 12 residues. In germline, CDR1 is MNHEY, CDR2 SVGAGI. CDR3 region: CASSSPGGRAFF. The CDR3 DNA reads TGTGCCAGCAGTTCCCCCGGAGGGAGAGCTTTCTTT.

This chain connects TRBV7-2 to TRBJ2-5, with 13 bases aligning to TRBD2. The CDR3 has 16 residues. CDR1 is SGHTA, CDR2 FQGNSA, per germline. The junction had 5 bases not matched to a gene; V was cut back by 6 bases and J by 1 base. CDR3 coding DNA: TGTGCCAGCAGTCGGACTAGCGGGGGAATCCAAGAGACCCAGTACTTC. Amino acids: CASSRTSGGIQETQYF.

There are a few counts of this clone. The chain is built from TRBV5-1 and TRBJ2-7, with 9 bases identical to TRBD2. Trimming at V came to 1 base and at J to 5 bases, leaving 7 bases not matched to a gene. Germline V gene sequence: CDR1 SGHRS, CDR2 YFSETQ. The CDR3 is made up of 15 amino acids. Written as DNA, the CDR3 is TGCGCCAGCAGCTTGCTGGCTAGCGGGAACAACGAGCAGTACTTC. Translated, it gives CASSLLASGNNEQYF.

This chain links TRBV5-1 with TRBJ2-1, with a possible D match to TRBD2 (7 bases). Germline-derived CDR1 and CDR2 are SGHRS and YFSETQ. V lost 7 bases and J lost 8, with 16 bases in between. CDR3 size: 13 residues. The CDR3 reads CASSDGGRDEQFF. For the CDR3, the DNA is TGCGCCAGCTCCGACGGGGGGCGGGATGAGCAGTTCTTC. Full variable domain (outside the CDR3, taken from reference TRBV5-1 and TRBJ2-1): KAGVTQTPRYLIKTRGQQVTLSCSPISGHRSVSWYQQTPGQGLQFLFEYFSETQRNKGNFPGRFSGRQFSNSRSEMNVSTLELGDSALYLCASSDGGRDEQFFGPGTRLTVL.

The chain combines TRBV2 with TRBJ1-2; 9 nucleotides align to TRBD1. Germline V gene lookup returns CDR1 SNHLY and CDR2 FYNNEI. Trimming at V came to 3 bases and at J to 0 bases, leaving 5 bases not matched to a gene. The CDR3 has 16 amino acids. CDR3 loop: CASSERGDRANYGYTF. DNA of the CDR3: TGTGCCAGCAGTGAGAGGGGGGACAGGGCTAACTATGGCTACACCTTC.

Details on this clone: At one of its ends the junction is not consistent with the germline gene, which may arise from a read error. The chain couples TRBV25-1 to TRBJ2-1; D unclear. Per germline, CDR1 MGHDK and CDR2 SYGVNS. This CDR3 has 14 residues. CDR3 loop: CASSSRSSYDEQFF. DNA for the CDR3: TGTGCCAGCAGTAGTCGGAGCTCCTACGATGAGCAGTTCTTC.

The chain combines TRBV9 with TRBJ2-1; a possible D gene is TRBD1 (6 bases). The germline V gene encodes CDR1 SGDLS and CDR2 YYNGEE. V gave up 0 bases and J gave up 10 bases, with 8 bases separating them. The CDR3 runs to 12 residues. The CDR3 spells CASSVEGVEQFF. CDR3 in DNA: TGTGCCAGCAGCGTAGAGGGGGTCGAGCAGTTCTTC.

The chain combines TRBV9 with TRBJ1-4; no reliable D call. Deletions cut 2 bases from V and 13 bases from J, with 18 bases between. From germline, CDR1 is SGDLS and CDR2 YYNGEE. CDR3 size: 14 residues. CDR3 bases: TGTGCCAGCAGCGTGGGAAGGACTAGAGAAGGACTGTTTTTT. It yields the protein CASSVGRTREGLFF.

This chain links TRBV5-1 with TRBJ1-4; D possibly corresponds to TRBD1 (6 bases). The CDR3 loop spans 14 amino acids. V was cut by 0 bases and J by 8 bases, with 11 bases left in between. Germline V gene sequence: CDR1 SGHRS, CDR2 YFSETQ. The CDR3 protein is CASSLAQGGEKLFF. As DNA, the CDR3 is TGCGCCAGCAGCTTGGCCCAAGGGGGAGAAAAACTGTTTTTT.

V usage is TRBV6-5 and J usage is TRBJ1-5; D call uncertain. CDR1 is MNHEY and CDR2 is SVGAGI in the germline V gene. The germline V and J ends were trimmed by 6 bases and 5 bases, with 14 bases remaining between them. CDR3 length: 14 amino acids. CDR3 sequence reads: CASSHRTGDQPQHF. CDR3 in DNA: TGTGCCAGCAGCCACAGAACCGGGGATCAGCCCCAGCATTTT.

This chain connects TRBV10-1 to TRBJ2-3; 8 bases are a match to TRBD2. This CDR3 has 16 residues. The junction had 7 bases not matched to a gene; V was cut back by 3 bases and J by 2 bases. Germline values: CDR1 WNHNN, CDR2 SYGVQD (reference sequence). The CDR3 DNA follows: TGCGCCAGCAGTGATGCGGTTAGCGGGGACACAGATACGCAGTATTTT. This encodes CASSDAVSGDTDTQYF.